This TCR beta chain was sequenced in a study of blood T cell repertoires in COVID-19. Study background: There were acute and convalescent COVID-19 samples, and they came from the United States, Italy and Spain.

In the original workflow: From reference gene primer amplification, estimates of nucleated cell counts were derived. Sequencing used immunoSEQ multiplex PCR; TCRdb keeps in-frame clones, though not all of them. The V and J calls and clone size are taken from that table; D and trimming were inferred from the DNA. The data contain 200,000 to 300,000 clones, around three quarters of them singletons. Per germline, CDR1 SGHRS and CDR2 YFSETQ. Trimming shortened V by 5 bases and J by 0 bases, and 12 bases separated the two germline ends. This CDR3 has 15 residues. This sequence originates from a woman older than 75 with acute or convalescent COVID-19. Input material: peripheral blood. This sequence joins TRBV5-1 and TRBJ1-3, with no clear D. CDR3 nucleotide sequence: TGCGCCAGCAGGGCATCGATCAGCTCTGGAAACACCATATATTTT. Protein: CASRASISSGNTIYF.